These 29 T cell receptor beta chains came from one sample sequenced in a study of T cell repertoires in cytomegalovirus infection. TCRdb re-called the reads through MiXCR, storing one row per CDR3 protein. This sample has 550,000 to 850,000 distinct CDR3 sequences, with 33% found just once. No cognate antigen is known for these TCRs. The sequencing here drew on cultured PBMCs, taken from culture after CMV antigen stimulation. All receptors come from a human donor in good health (CMV status not recorded). Some clones in this sample may be carry-over from other donors' samples.

This chain joins TRBV28 and TRBJ2-5; possible D gene TRBD2, 7 bases. Trimming cost V 6 bases and J 4 bases, with 21 bases left between them. There are 16 residues in the CDR3. CDR1 MDHEN and CDR2 SYDVKM come from the germline V gene. The CDR3 DNA reads as TGTGCCAGCAGAAAGACAGGATCCTGGGGGGGAGAGACCCAGTACTTC. Amino acids: CASRKTGSWGGETQYF.

This clonotype has more than one count but fewer than ten. The rearrangement uses TRBV2 and TRBJ2-3, with D possibly being TRBD2 (6 bases). V was cut by 2 bases and J by 2 bases, with 11 bases left in between. Germline-derived CDR1 and CDR2 are SNHLY and FYNNEI. This CDR3 is built from 15 residues. DNA for the CDR3: TGTGCCAGCAGTGAAAGTAGCGGCTCCACAGATACGCAGTATTTT. It encodes CASSESSGSTDTQYF.

The genes are TRBV7-9 and TRBJ1-4, with 9 bases that match TRBD1. J gave up 8 bases and V 3 bases, and 7 bases lay outside the gene matches. Germline CDR1 reads SEHNR; CDR2 reads FQNEAQ (reference sequence). The CDR3 has 15 residues. This chain's CDR3 is CASSFIWDRVEKLFF. CDR3 sequence (DNA): TGTGCCAGCAGCTTTATTTGGGACAGGGTAGAAAAACTGTTTTTT.

The chain combines TRBV7-2 with TRBJ2-7, with D tentatively TRBD1 (6 bases). Germline V CDR1 and CDR2: SGHTA, FQGNSA. This CDR3 region has 15 residues. V lost 2 bases to trimming and J lost 2 bases, with 13 bases between them. The CDR3 is CASSLTWDTAYEQYF. CDR3 in DNA: TGTGCCAGCAGCTTAACTTGGGACACCGCCTACGAGCAGTACTTC.

V and J are TRBV6-1 and TRBJ2-1; TRBD2 matches at 7 bases. This CDR3 has 15 amino acids. Germline values: CDR1 MNHNS, CDR2 SASEGT. V dropped 6 bases and J dropped 5; count of bases not matched to a gene: 10. CDR3 nucleotide sequence: TGTGCCAGCAGCCGGCCGGGACTAACAGACAATGAGCAGTTCTTC. It is translated as CASSRPGLTDNEQFF.

This clonotype was counted only a few times. J is TRBJ2-7 and V is TRBV11-2, with D tentatively TRBD1 or TRBD2 (6 bases each). V lost 1 base to trimming and J lost 4 bases, with 20 bases between them. This CDR3 has 17 residues. Germline assignment: CDR1 SGHAT and CDR2 FQNNGV. The chain's CDR3 is CASSLVESVRGHYEQYF. DNA for the CDR3: TGTGCCAGCAGCTTAGTAGAGTCGGTCCGGGGGCATTACGAGCAGTACTTC.

This sequence joins TRBV7-2 and TRBJ1-1, with TRBD1 as a possible D gene (6 bases). The CDR3 is 14 residues long. Germline CDR1 SGHTA, CDR2 FQGNSA. Trimming removed 5 bases at V and 1 base at J, with 11 bases between. The CDR3, as DNA: TGTGCCAGCAGCACGAAGACAGGGAACACTGAAGCTTTCTTT. Translated: CASSTKTGNTEAFF.

The chain recombines TRBV7-2 with TRBJ2-1; 15 bases align to TRBD2. The ends lost 5 bases at V and 7 bases at J; junction bases unmatched: 9. CDR1 and CDR2 from the germline V gene are SGHTA and FQGNSA. This CDR3 spans 17 amino acids. The CDR3 DNA reads TGTGCCAGCAGCCCCCTAAGGACTAGCGGGGGGGTTAATGAGCAGTTCTTC. This translates into CASSPLRTSGGVNEQFF. The variable domain in full, with the rest retrieved from reference TRBV7-2 and TRBJ2-1, is GAGVSQSPSNKVTEKGKDVELRCDPISGHTALYWYRQSLGQGLEFLIYFQGNSAPDKSGLPSDRFSAERTGGSVSTLTIQRTQQEDSAVYLCASSPLRTSGGVNEQFFGPGTRLTVL.

The genes are TRBV15 and TRBJ1-1; no clear D gene. CDR3 length equals 14 residues. CDR1 LNHNV and CDR2 YYDKDF come from the germline V gene (reference sequence). Trimming removed 6 bases at V and 4 bases at J, with 15 bases between. CDR3 nucleotide sequence: TGTGCCACCAGAAGAAATCGGTTGGGCACTGAAGCTTTCTTT. Its translation is CATRRNRLGTEAFF.

The rearrangement links TRBV7-9 to TRBJ2-3; 8 bases map to TRBD2. J lost 4 bases, V lost 5 bases, and 8 bases had no gene match. This CDR3 is 15 amino acids long. Germline CDR1 is SEHNR and CDR2 is FQNEAQ (reference sequence). As DNA, the CDR3 is TGTGCCAGCAGCACCGGACTAGCCTGGGCAGATACGCAGTATTTT. It translates to CASSTGLAWADTQYF.

This clonotype came up many times. The chain couples TRBV7-8 to TRBJ1-1; 7 positions match TRBD1. CDR1 is SGHVS, CDR2 FQNEAQ, per germline. The CDR3 covers 15 residues. V trimming: 5 bases; J trimming: 0 bases; junction bases outside the gene matches: 6. The CDR3: CASSLGTALNTEAFF. In DNA form, the CDR3 reads TGTGCCAGCAGCCTAGGGACAGCCCTGAACACTGAAGCTTTCTTT.

This clonotype has only a few counts. The V call is TRBV7-2, the J call TRBJ2-5; no reliable D call. Germline V gives CDR1 SGHTA, CDR2 FQGNSA. CDR3 length: 13 residues. The V end lost 3 bases, the J end lost 5 bases, and 10 bases lay between the germline ends. The CDR3 spells CASSFGAEETQYF. In nucleotides, the CDR3 is TGTGCCAGCAGCTTCGGTGCCGAGGAGACCCAGTACTTC. Full variable domain (outside the CDR3, taken from reference TRBV7-2 and TRBJ2-5): GAGVSQSPSNKVTEKGKDVELRCDPISGHTALYWYRQSLGQGLEFLIYFQGNSAPDKSGLPSDRFSAERTGGSVSTLTIQRTQQEDSAVYLCASSFGAEETQYFGPGTRLLVL.

This chain joins TRBV20-1 and TRBJ2-5, with a possible D match to TRBD1 (6 bases). Trimming removed 1 base at V and 0 bases at J, with 12 bases between. Germline CDR1 reads DFQATT; CDR2 reads SNEGSKA (reference sequence). This CDR3 region has 15 residues. The DNA of the CDR3 is TGCAGTGCTAGAGGGGGGACACCGTACCAAGAGACCCAGTACTTC. As protein: CSARGGTPYQETQYF.

This clonotype was recorded at least ten times. The chain recombines TRBV7-2 with TRBJ2-3, with 11 nucleotides matching TRBD2. The CDR3 consists of 16 residues. The junction had 6 bases not matched to a gene; V was cut back by 2 bases and J by 5 bases. Germline loops: CDR1 SGHTA, CDR2 FQGNSA. CDR3: CASSLIAGGLVDTQYF. Here the CDR3 DNA reads TGTGCCAGCAGCTTAATAGCGGGGGGGCTCGTAGATACGCAGTATTTT.

This clonotype was recorded at least ten times. This chain uses TRBV7-2 with TRBJ2-1; 8 positions agree with TRBD1. V trimming: 5 bases; J trimming: 3 bases; junction bases outside the gene matches: 6. CDR3 length: 15 amino acids. The germline V gene encodes CDR1 SGHTA and CDR2 FQGNSA. CDR3 DNA: TGTGCCAGCAGCAAATCAGGGGGCCTCTACAATGAGCAGTTCTTC. Translated, it gives CASSKSGGLYNEQFF.

This clonotype was found many times. The chain is built from TRBV7-2 and TRBJ2-2, with TRBD2 as a possible D gene (5 bases). The CDR3 consists of 14 residues. CDR1 is SGHTA, CDR2 FQGNSA, per germline. The germline V and J ends were trimmed by 5 bases and 6 bases, with 13 bases remaining between them. This chain's CDR3 is CASSQSRVAGELFF. The CDR3 bases are TGTGCCAGCAGCCAATCGAGGGTGGCCGGGGAGCTGTTTTTT.

This clonotype came up a few times. The germline gene is not matched at one end of the junction; a read error may be the cause. The chain is built from TRBV7-6 and TRBJ1-4, with D perhaps TRBD1 (6 bases). This CDR3 region has 13 residues. Germline loops: CDR1 SGHVS, CDR2 FNYEAQ. In DNA, the CDR3 is TGTGCCAGCAGCTCAGATCGACAGGCTAACACGGTTTTT. This sequence encodes CASSSDRQANTVF.

Only a few counts were recorded for this clonotype. The chain's CDR3 is CSAIPGTSPLEEQYF. The CDR3 region has the DNA TGCAGTGCTATTCCCGGGACTAGCCCCCTCGAGGAGCAGTACTTC. The rearrangement links TRBV20-1 to TRBJ2-7; TRBD2 matches at 9 bases. This CDR3 contains 15 residues. V gave up 4 bases and J gave up 7 bases; unmatched junction bases: 14. The germline V gene has CDR1 DFQATT and CDR2 SNEGSKA (reference sequence).

A remark on this clonotype: This may be a read error, as it is one base from a much larger clone. Given the absence of the conserved phenylalanine or tryptophan at the CDR3 end, a read error is likely. The DNA is omitted, as the CDR3 cannot be located on it reliably, and the CDR3 follows TCRdb's listing. CDR3: CASSSGLAGRVEYY. The chain joins TRBV7-2 to TRBJ2-7; the tabulated D call, TRBD2, remains unverified against the DNA. Germline V gene data show CDR1 as SGHTA and CDR2 as FQGNSA. Including both end residues, the CDR3 is 14 amino acids long.

This clonotype was seen at least ten times. V gene TRBV7-2 combines with J gene TRBJ1-2, with D possibly matching TRBD1 (6 bases). The CDR3 consists of 15 residues. Trimming left V 1 base short and J 8 bases short, with 17 bases between. Per the germline V gene, CDR1 is SGHTA and CDR2 is FQGNSA. As DNA, the CDR3 is TGTGCCAGCAGCTTAGGGGGGGCAGGAAAGTCGGGCTACACCTTC. It codes for CASSLGGAGKSGYTF. Full variable domain (missing parts from reference TRBV7-2 and TRBJ1-2): GAGVSQSPSNKVTEKGKDVELRCDPISGHTALYWYRQSLGQGLEFLIYFQGNSAPDKSGLPSDRFSAERTGGSVSTLTIQRTQQEDSAVYLCASSLGGAGKSGYTFGSGTRLTVV.

The chain employs TRBV7-9 and TRBJ2-3; D is unresolved. Per the germline V gene, CDR1 is SEHNR and CDR2 is FQNEAQ (reference sequence). The germline V and J ends were trimmed by 4 bases and 2 bases, with 16 bases remaining between them. This CDR3 has 16 residues. The CDR3 bases are TGTGCCAGCAGCTACGAGATCGACTCTACCACAGATACGCAGTATTTT. Its translation: CASSYEIDSTTDTQYF.

The chain combines TRBV2 with TRBJ2-1, with unresolved D. The CDR3 consists of 12 residues. The germline gives CDR1 SNHLY, CDR2 FYNNEI. V dropped 8 bases and J dropped 8 bases, with 13 bases sitting between them. CDR3 in amino acids: CASGQGVDEQFF. The CDR3 coding sequence is TGTGCCAGCGGGCAAGGAGTGGATGAGCAGTTCTTC.

This clonotype was seen a handful of times. The chain is built from TRBV6-1 and TRBJ1-1, with D possibly being TRBD1 (5 bases). The CDR3 sequence is 13 residues long. The V gene's germline CDR1 is MNHNS and CDR2 SASEGT. V was cut by 8 bases and J by 2 bases, with 12 bases left in between. The CDR3 spells CASRGTTNTEAFF. The CDR3 DNA follows: TGTGCCAGCCGAGGGACCACTAACACTGAAGCTTTCTTT.

This chain uses TRBV20-1 with TRBJ1-2, with 7 bases that match TRBD1. The V segment lost 6 bases and the J segment 0 bases; nucleotides outside the gene matches: 7. The CDR3 sequence is 14 residues long. Germline V lookup: CDR1 DFQATT, CDR2 SNEGSKA (reference sequence). In DNA form, the CDR3 reads TGCAGTGCCACGGACAGGCGAGCTAACTATGGCTACACCTTC. Its protein is CSATDRRANYGYTF.

The chain has TRBV7-2 and TRBJ2-7, with TRBD1 identical over 8 bases. CDR1 is SGHTA and CDR2 is FQGNSA in the germline V gene. This CDR3 has 14 residues. V lost 1 base to trimming and J lost 9 bases; unmatched junction nucleotides: 8. This CDR3 reads CASSLVYRGYVQYF. CDR3 DNA sequence: TGTGCCAGCAGCTTAGTCTACAGGGGGTATGTGCAGTACTTC.

This clonotype appeared a single time. The V gene is TRBV12-3 or TRBV12-4, the J gene TRBJ2-1; 12 bases are shared with TRBD2. V trimming: 5 bases; J trimming: 8 bases; junction bases outside the gene matches: 7. The CDR3 is 15 residues long. CDR3 nucleotides: TGTGCCAGCAGTCTTCGGACTAGCGGGATCGATGAGCAGTTCTTC. It specifies CASSLRTSGIDEQFF.

In this sample, this clonotype turned up many times. The chain carries TRBV7-2 and TRBJ2-1; 7 bases agree with TRBD2. J was trimmed by 8 bases and V by 3 bases; bases with no gene match: 1. The CDR3 has 12 residues. Germline V gives CDR1 SGHTA, CDR2 FQGNSA. This CDR3 is CASSFRGDEQFF. The DNA for the CDR3 is TGTGCCAGCAGCTTTCGGGGGGATGAGCAGTTCTTC. Supplemented by reference TRBV7-2 and TRBJ2-1, the full variable domain reads GAGVSQSPSNKVTEKGKDVELRCDPISGHTALYWYRQSLGQGLEFLIYFQGNSAPDKSGLPSDRFSAERTGGSVSTLTIQRTQQEDSAVYLCASSFRGDEQFFGPGTRLTVL.

This clonotype was observed a handful of times. This rearrangement joins TRBV7-9 to TRBJ1-4; D is unresolved. Trimming shortened V by 2 bases and J by 10 bases, and 20 bases separated the two germline ends. This CDR3 is built from 16 residues. Germline-derived CDR1 and CDR2 are SEHNR and FQNEAQ (reference sequence). The CDR3, as DNA: TGTGCCAGCAGCTTAAGTACGGAATGGAACCATGGAAAACTGTTTTTT. It specifies CASSLSTEWNHGKLFF.

The V and J genes are TRBV7-2 and TRBJ1-1; D not resolved. Per germline, CDR1 SGHTA and CDR2 FQGNSA. V shed 4 bases and J shed 7 bases, with 16 bases lying between them. The CDR3 totals 14 residues. The CDR3: CASSYPPVGREAFF. For the CDR3, the DNA is TGTGCCAGCAGCTATCCCCCGGTCGGACGTGAAGCTTTCTTT.